One and the same sample provided the 10 T cell receptor beta chains below, sequenced in a study of identical twins. One entry per CDR3 protein results from TCRdb running MiXCR on the 5' RACE reads. This sample has 1.5 million to 2 million distinct CDR3 sequences, with more than 30% found just once. What was sequenced was cord blood. These receptors all come from a newborn girl in good health.

This chain links TRBV6-1 with TRBJ1-2; maybe TRBD1 (5 bases). Per the germline V gene, CDR1 is MNHNS and CDR2 is SASEGT. This CDR3 is built from 14 residues. Trimming took 4 bases from V and 0 from J, leaving 9 bases between them. The CDR3 loop reads CASSGQTANYGYTF. CDR3 DNA: TGTGCCAGCAGTGGACAGACAGCTAACTATGGCTACACCTTC.

This clonotype has a handful of counts. This chain connects TRBV7-9 to TRBJ2-5; TRBD2 matches at 11 bases. V lost 0 bases and J lost 2; bases outside the gene matches: 5. Germline CDR1 SEHNR, CDR2 FQNEAQ (reference sequence). This CDR3 has 17 residues. The DNA for the CDR3 is TGTGCCAGCAGCTTAGCCACCGGGACTAGCGGTCAAGAGACCCAGTACTTC. Translated: CASSLATGTSGQETQYF.

The V call is TRBV5-1, the J call TRBJ2-1, with 9 bases aligning to TRBD1. Looked up from germline, CDR1 is SGHRS and CDR2 is YFSETQ. The CDR3 contains 15 residues. After removal of 3 bases from V and 5 bases from J, the junction contained 6 bases not matched to a gene. CDR3 region: CASSSDRGWNNEQFF. The CDR3 DNA follows: TGCGCCAGCAGCTCGGACAGGGGCTGGAACAATGAGCAGTTCTTC.

The CDR3 DNA reads as TGTGCCAGCAGTTCGGATATTACAAATCAAGAGACCCAGTACTTC. This gives the protein CASSSDITNQETQYF. V gene TRBV6-5 combines with J gene TRBJ2-5; D is ambiguous. The CDR3 has 15 residues. Trimming took 4 bases from V and 2 from J, leaving 14 bases between them. Germline V CDR1 and CDR2: MNHEY, SVGAGI.

This clonotype was observed a handful of times. V is TRBV12-3 or TRBV12-4 and J is TRBJ2-5; maybe TRBD1 (5 bases). The CDR3 sequence is 12 residues long. V was pared by 8 bases and J by 5 bases, with 12 bases between. The CDR3 sequence: CASGSNRETQYF. The CDR3 DNA follows: TGTGCCAGCGGATCAAACAGGGAGACCCAGTACTTC.

This clonotype has a handful of counts. The chain combines TRBV6-6 with TRBJ2-4; weak D call: TRBD1 (5 bases). V was trimmed by 7 bases and J by 8 bases, leaving 15 bases between them. CDR1 and CDR2 (germline): MNHNY, SVGAGI (reference sequence). The length of the CDR3 is 13 residues. CDR3 in DNA: TGTGCCAGCACTCCCTTTGGGGCGGACATTCAGTACTTC. This gives the protein CASTPFGADIQYF.

This clonotype turned up a few times. The chain recombines TRBV5-6 with TRBJ2-5; D remains unclear. This CDR3 has 12 amino acids. Deletions cut 4 bases from V and 1 base from J, with 5 bases between. Germline V lookup: CDR1 SGHDT, CDR2 YYEEEE. CDR3 loop: CASSVAQETQYF. In DNA, the CDR3 is TGTGCCAGCAGCGTTGCCCAAGAGACCCAGTACTTC. The entire variable domain, with the rest obtained from reference TRBV5-6 and TRBJ2-5, is as follows: DAGVTQSPTHLIKTRGQQVTLRCSPKSGHDTVSWYQQALGQGPQFIFQYYEEEERQRGNFPDRFSGHQFPNYSSELNVNALLLGDSALYLCASSVAQETQYFGPGTRLLVL.

This chain links TRBV28 with TRBJ2-5, with a weak D call TRBD2 (6 bases). CDR3 length: 13 residues. Germline V CDR1 and CDR2: MDHEN, SYDVKM. V was shortened by 3 bases and J by 9 bases, with 14 bases between the two germline ends. The CDR3 spells CASSFGGMESQYF. CDR3 in DNA: TGTGCCAGCAGTTTCGGCGGGATGGAGTCCCAGTACTTC.

This clonotype was counted between two and nine times. The gene calls are TRBV19 and TRBJ1-2; D remains unclear. Trimming pared 9 bases from V and 4 bases from J, leaving 6 bases between. The CDR3 has 10 residues. The germline CDR1 and CDR2 sequences are LNHDA and SQIVND (reference sequence). The CDR3: CASTTYGYTF. CDR3 sequence (DNA): TGTGCCAGCACTACCTATGGCTACACCTTC.

The CDR3 is CASSQTGQSLPNYGYTF. The CDR3 DNA sequence: TGCGCCAGCAGCCAAACCGGACAGTCCCTTCCTAACTATGGCTACACCTTC. This chain connects TRBV4-1 to TRBJ1-2, with D perhaps matching TRBD1 (6 bases). Germline CDR1 and CDR2: MGHRA and YSYEKL. Trimming stripped 2 bases from V and 0 bases from J, with 16 bases between. The CDR3 has 17 residues.